The subject of this entry is one T cell receptor (beta chain). Its antigen is still unknown. Sequencing was performed with immunoSEQ multiplex PCR; in TCRdb, only in-frame clones are kept and a portion is missing. The table shows approximately 38,000 clones, with about 90% occurring only once. This CDR3 is 15 amino acids long. Germline CDR1 SQVTM, CDR2 ANQGSEA. V was cut by 4 bases and J by 2 bases, with 15 bases left in between. The sample is drawn from a study of OX40 agonist ivuxolimab in advanced cancers. Study background: There were three patients with partial responses, one having hepatocellular carcinoma and two cutaneous melanoma. Study-wide results and caveats: Low clonal expansion, among the lowest seen, marked partial responders at 0.1-3.0 mg/kg. Certain nonresponders likewise exhibited a low normalized T-cell clonal expansion.

Autoimmune disease history or systemic immunosuppression disqualified patients. The chain links TRBV29-1 to TRBJ2-1; perhaps TRBD1 as D (5 bases). The sequence was collected from an adult with an advanced solid tumor such as melanoma, head and neck, liver or kidney cancer. This specimen consisted of CD4+ or CD8+ T cells sorted from blood, obtained in a trial of the OX40 agonist ivuxolimab. DNA for the CDR3: TGCAGCGTTGTAGTGGGGCCTTTTACCTACAATGAGCAGTTCTTC. Protein: CSVVVGPFTYNEQFF.